Listed here is a single T cell receptor (beta chain). This sample was taken from a study of blood T cell repertoires in COVID-19. Study information: Some COVID-19 samples were acute and others convalescent; all came from the United States, Italy and Spain. Sample material is recorded as cDNA or gDNA derived from T cells, B-cell-depleted T cells, or PBMCs.

Sequenced by immunoSEQ multiplex PCR; TCRdb stores in-frame clones only, minus some. The sample gives under 300,000 clones, about 88% of which show up once; roughly 2% is in the top ten. V was pared by 6 bases and J by 3 bases, with 4 bases of the junction left unmatched. The CDR3 is 14 amino acids. The germline V gene has CDR1 MNHNY and CDR2 SVGAGI (reference sequence). Sequencing used peripheral blood. The TCR originated in a woman aged 40 to 49 who had recovered from COVID-19. V usage is TRBV6-6 and J usage is TRBJ1-2; 10 bases are shared with TRBD1. The CDR3 region has the DNA TGTGCCAGCAGGACAGGGGGCTCTGACTATGGCTACACCTTC. Amino acids: CASRTGGSDYGYTF.